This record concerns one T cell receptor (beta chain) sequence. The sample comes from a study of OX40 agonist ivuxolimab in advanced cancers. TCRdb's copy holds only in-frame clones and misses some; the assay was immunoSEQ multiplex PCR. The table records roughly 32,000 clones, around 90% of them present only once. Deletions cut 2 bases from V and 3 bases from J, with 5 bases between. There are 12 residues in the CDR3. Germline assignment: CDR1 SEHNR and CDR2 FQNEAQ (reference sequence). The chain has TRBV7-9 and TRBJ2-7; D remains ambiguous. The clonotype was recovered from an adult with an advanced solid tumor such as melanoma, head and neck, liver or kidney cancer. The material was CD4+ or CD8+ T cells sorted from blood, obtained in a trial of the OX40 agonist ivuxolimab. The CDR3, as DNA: TGTGCCAGCAGCTTATCTGGCTACGAGCAGTACTTC. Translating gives CASSLSGYEQYF.